A selection of T cell receptor beta chains follows, all from one sample in a study of OX40 agonist ivuxolimab in advanced cancers. TCRdb's table, derived via immunoSEQ multiplex PCR, lists solely in-frame clones and lacks some. The table shows tens of thousands of clones, with approximately 89% occurring only once. The sequenced sample was CD4+ or CD8+ T cells sorted from blood, obtained in a trial of the OX40 agonist ivuxolimab. These receptors all come from an adult with an advanced solid tumor such as melanoma, head and neck, liver or kidney cancer. The CDR3 runs from the conserved cysteine through the conserved F or W. A D gene is named only where the DNA matches it firmly. Part of the rows lack a size; the others show once, few, many or a class for expanded clones.

d_call,clone_size,j_call,v_call,cdr3_aa,cdr3_nt
NA,NA,TRBJ2-3,TRBV7-9,CASSPPLVTDTQYF,TGTGCCAGCAGCCCCCCGCTAGTAACAGATACGCAGTATTTT
NA,NA,TRBJ1-4,TRBV5-1,CASSLSGTNEKLFF,TGCGCCAGCAGCTTAAGCGGAACCAATGAAAAACTGTTTTTT
TRBD1,NA,TRBJ1-6,TRBV5-1,CASSLEGQYNSPLHF,TGCGCCAGCAGCTTGGAGGGACAGTATAATTCACCCCTCCACTTT
NA,once,TRBJ1-1,TRBV6-5,CASRLQLGSNTEAFF,TGTGCCAGCAGGCTACAGCTTGGCAGTAACACTGAAGCTTTCTTT
NA,NA,TRBJ2-3,TRBV29-1,CSVRESTDTQYF,TGCAGCGTTAGGGAGAGCACAGATACGCAGTATTTT
NA,NA,TRBJ2-5,TRBV29-1,CSVDLGGQVETQYF,TGCAGCGTTGACCTCGGGGGGCAGGTGGAGACCCAGTACTTC
NA,NA,TRBJ2-2,TRBV2,CASRKGVNTGELFF,TGTGCCAGCCGGAAGGGGGTAAACACCGGGGAGCTGTTTTTT
NA,NA,TRBJ2-2,TRBV10-3,CAISDPGQNTGELFF,TGTGCCATCAGTGACCCGGGACAGAACACCGGGGAGCTGTTTTTT
TRBD2,NA,TRBJ2-1,TRBV4-1,CASSSIAGGVYEQFF,TGCGCCAGCAGCTCAATAGCGGGGGGAGTCTATGAGCAGTTCTTC
TRBD1,NA,TRBJ1-2,TRBV11-2,CASSSTRDRVLYGYTF,TGTGCCAGCAGTTCTACACGGGACAGGGTTCTCTATGGCTACACCTTC
TRBD1,NA,TRBJ1-2,TRBV30,CAWSRGTGTYGYTF,TGTGCCTGGAGTCGCGGGACAGGGACCTATGGCTACACCTTC
TRBD2,NA,TRBJ2-1,TRBV9,CASSVRGASSYNEQFF,TGTGCCAGCAGCGTGCGGGGGGCTAGCTCCTACAATGAGCAGTTCTTC
NA,once,TRBJ1-1,TRBV15,CATSRDQQEAFF,TGTGCCACCAGCAGAGATCAACAGGAAGCTTTCTTT
NA,NA,TRBJ1-1,TRBV25-1,CASSEFPLDRWDTEAFF,TGTGCCAGCAGTGAATTTCCCTTAGACAGGTGGGACACTGAAGCTTTCTTT
NA,NA,TRBJ1-1,TRBV6-1,CASHRLDTEAFF,TGTGCCAGTCACAGGCTCGACACTGAAGCTTTCTTT
TRBD1,NA,TRBJ1-5,TRBV19,CASSPQQGNQPQHF,TGTGCCAGTAGTCCACAACAGGGGAATCAGCCCCAGCATTTT
NA,NA,TRBJ1-6,TRBV7-9,CASSLEWNSPLHF,TGTGCCAGCAGCTTAGAGTGGAATTCACCCCTCCACTTT
TRBD1,NA,TRBJ1-2,TRBV5-4,CASSGTGTGLGYGYTF,TGTGCCAGCAGCGGAACCGGGACAGGGTTAGGATATGGCTACACCTTC
TRBD1,NA,TRBJ1-2,TRBV6-5,CASSYSTGGNYGYTF,TGTGCCAGCAGTTACTCGACAGGGGGCAACTATGGCTACACCTTC
TRBD1,NA,TRBJ1-5,TRBV10-2,CASSRDRVDQPQHF,TGCGCCAGCAGCCGGGACAGGGTCGATCAGCCCCAGCATTTT
TRBD2,NA,TRBJ2-3,TRBV19,CASSITSGGGTQYF,TGTGCCAGTAGTATAACCAGCGGGGGGGGTACGCAGTATTTT
NA,NA,TRBJ2-1,TRBV4-1,CASSQDPGINEQFF,TGCGCCAGCAGCCAAGATCCCGGGATCAATGAGCAGTTCTTC
NA,NA,TRBJ1-4,TRBV7-6,CASSKAMGRLFF,TGTGCCAGCAGCAAAGCAATGGGACGGTTGTTTTTT
TRBD1,NA,TRBJ1-6,TRBV30,CAWSRPGQGPSPLHF,TGTGCCTGGAGTAGACCGGGACAGGGACCTTCACCCCTCCACTTT
TRBD1,NA,TRBJ1-2,TRBV4-1,CASSQATGGRYGYTF,TGCGCCAGCAGCCAGGCGACAGGGGGGAGATATGGCTACACCTTC
NA,NA,TRBJ1-5,TRBV28,CASSRRDAHQPQHF,TGTGCCAGCAGTCGCCGGGACGCTCATCAGCCCCAGCATTTT
NA,NA,TRBJ1-6,TRBV5-1,CASSSDRANSPLHF,TGCGCCAGCAGCTCGGACAGAGCCAATTCACCCCTCCACTTT
TRBD1,NA,TRBJ1-6,TRBV27,CASSPRGQSNNSPLHF,TGTGCCAGCAGTCCTAGGGGACAGTCTAATAATTCACCCCTCCACTTT
TRBD1,NA,TRBJ2-1,TRBV5-4,CASSPWTGGVNNEQFF,TGTGCCAGCAGCCCGTGGACAGGGGGCGTGAACAATGAGCAGTTCTTC
TRBD1,NA,TRBJ2-7,TRBV4-1,CASSEDRAYEQYF,TGCGCCAGCAGCGAAGACAGGGCCTACGAGCAGTACTTC
TRBD1,NA,TRBJ1-5,TRBV6-4,CATRGQNSNQPQHF,TGTGCCACCAGGGGACAGAATAGCAATCAGCCCCAGCATTTT
NA,NA,TRBJ1-6,TRBV30,CAWSQGSSYNSPLHF,TGTGCCTGGAGCCAGGGGAGCTCCTATAATTCACCCCTCCACTTT
TRBD2,NA,TRBJ2-1,TRBV5-1,CASSGLAGGINEQFF,TGCGCCAGCAGCGGACTAGCGGGGGGGATCAATGAGCAGTTCTTC
NA,NA,TRBJ2-7,TRBV5-6,CASSFIGSSYEQYF,TGTGCCAGCAGCTTCATCGGCAGCTCCTACGAGCAGTACTTC
NA,NA,TRBJ1-5,TRBV4-2,CASSQVSENQPQHF,TGTGCCAGCAGCCAAGTCTCGGAGAATCAGCCCCAGCATTTT
TRBD2,NA,TRBJ2-1,TRBV13,CASSGLGWVAGVIGFF,TGTGCCAGCAGCGGCTTGGGATGGGTAGCGGGGGTGATCGGGTTCTTC
TRBD1,NA,TRBJ1-4,TRBV18,CASSPPNRGNEKLFF,TGTGCCAGCTCACCACCGAACAGGGGGAATGAAAAACTGTTTTTT